This entry concerns a single T cell receptor (beta chain). This clonotype was counted ten times or more. The antigen it recognizes is unknown. No base quality information exists; no much larger clone differs at one position. The data belong to a study of T cell repertoires in cytomegalovirus infection (dated by TCRdb to between 2017 and 2020). The study in broad terms: Peptide stimulations targeted recently identified HLA-C-restricted CMV epitopes, whose presentation resists viral immunomodulation, together with well-studied HLA-B-restricted epitopes. Donor HLA type was relevant to the analysis, as public TCR beta signatures indicated carriage of CMV infection together with the matching HLA type. What the research found in general, with its limitations: Carriers of CMV infection plus the relevant HLA type were discriminated by the cumulative frequency of public TCR beta family members in the study cohort and in an independent 352-donor cohort. The ex vivo response was dominated by HLA-C-restricted CMV-specific TCR beta clonotypes, which also provided the single most frequent clonotype in two of eight donors.

TCRdb shows the sequencer as Illumina HiSeq 1500. TCRdb passed the public sequencing reads through fastp at Q25 and MiXCR, retaining productive beta sequences. Entries that share a CDR3 protein sequence are merged under the most common genes and DNA. The sample table lists roughly 160,000 distinct CDR3 sequences, approximately 21% of them with a count of one. The top ten clonotypes cover roughly 25% of the sample. The sample's treatment or condition label, in plain terms: in vitro stimulation with specific CMV peptide epitopes to enrich CMV-specific T cells. The germline V gene encodes CDR1 SGHVS and CDR2 FQNEAQ. Trimming leaves V shorter by 5 bases and J shorter by 0 bases, with the junction holding 1 base beyond the gene matches. The cysteine opens and the phenylalanine closes a CDR3 of 14 amino acids. The read is trimmed to its CDR3 DNA, 42 bases read in frame from base 1.

The sequenced sample was CD8+ T cells from cultured PBMCs, obtained from culture after CMV antigen stimulation. This clonotype was obtained from a human donor in good health (CMV status not recorded). Some clones in this sample may be carry-over from other donors' samples. The V gene is TRBV7-8 and the J gene is TRBJ2-1, with 7 bases matching TRBD2. At the DNA level, the sequence is TGTGCCAGCAGCCGACTAGCCTCCTACAATGAGCAGTTCTTC. It codes for CASSRLASYNEQFF.